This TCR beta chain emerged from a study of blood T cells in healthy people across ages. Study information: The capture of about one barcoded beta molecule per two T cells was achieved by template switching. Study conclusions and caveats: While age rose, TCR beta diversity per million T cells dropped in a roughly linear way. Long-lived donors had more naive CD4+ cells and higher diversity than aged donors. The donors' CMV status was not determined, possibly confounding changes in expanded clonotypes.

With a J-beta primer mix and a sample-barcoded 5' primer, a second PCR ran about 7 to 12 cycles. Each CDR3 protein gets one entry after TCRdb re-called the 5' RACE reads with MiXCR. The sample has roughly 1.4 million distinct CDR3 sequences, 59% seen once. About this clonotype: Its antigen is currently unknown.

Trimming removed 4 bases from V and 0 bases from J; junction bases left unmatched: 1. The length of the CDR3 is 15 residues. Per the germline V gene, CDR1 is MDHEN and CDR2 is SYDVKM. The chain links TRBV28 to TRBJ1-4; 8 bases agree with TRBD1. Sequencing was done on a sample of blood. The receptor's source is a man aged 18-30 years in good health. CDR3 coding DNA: TGTGCCAGCAGTTCACAGGGGGCAACTAATGAAAAACTGTTTTTT. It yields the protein CASSSQGATNEKLFF. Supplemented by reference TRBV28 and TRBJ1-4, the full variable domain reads DVKVTQSSRYLVKRTGEKVFLECVQDMDHENMFWYRQDPGLGLRLIYFSYDVKMKEKGDIPEGYSVSREKKERFSLILESASTNQTSMYLCASSSQGATNEKLFFGSGTQLSVL.